This T cell receptor (beta chain) was retrieved from a study of blood T cells in healthy people across ages. The donors, all healthy, were Caucasians living in Russia, aged about 6 to 95. Sample-barcoded 5' priming and a J-beta primer mix drove a second PCR of about 6 to 12 cycles. Each CDR3 protein is one row after TCRdb ran MiXCR on the 5' RACE reads. The table includes about a million distinct CDR3 sequences, under 40% detected once. Sequenced sample: blood. The receptor comes from a man younger than 35 in good health.

The CDR3 region is CAWSLGGDDTEAFF. The CDR3 region has the DNA TGTGCCTGGAGTTTGGGGGGAGACGACACTGAAGCTTTCTTT. The chain combines TRBV30 with TRBJ1-1; tentative D call: TRBD1 (5 bases). Germline lookup yields CDR1 GTSNPN and CDR2 SVGIG (reference sequence). CDR3 length: 14 residues. Trimming took off 2 bases at V and 3 bases at J, with 13 bases between the two ends.